The 22 T cell receptor beta chains below all came from one sample that was sequenced in a study of blood T cell repertoires in COVID-19. Assay used: immunoSEQ multiplex PCR; TCRdb lists only in-frame clones, some missing. The sample has a few hundred thousand clones, more than 75% seen once. Material for sequencing was peripheral blood. The receptors come from a woman in her forties who had recovered from COVID-19.

CDR3 amino acids: CASSSLPGQEGTEAFF. CDR3 in DNA: TGCGCCAGCAGTTCCCTCCCGGGACAGGAGGGCACTGAAGCTTTCTTT. The V and J genes are TRBV5-1 and TRBJ1-1; 8 nucleotides line up with TRBD1. CDR3 length: 16 residues. The V gene's germline CDR1 is SGHRS and CDR2 YFSETQ. Trimming cost V 5 bases and J 4 bases; bases outside gene matches: 13.

The V gene is TRBV18, the J gene TRBJ2-5; no firm D call. This CDR3 spans 15 amino acids. V dropped 0 bases and J dropped 1 base, with 9 bases sitting between them. Germline assignment: CDR1 KGHSH and CDR2 LQKENI. CDR3 bases: TGTGCCAGCTCACCACCGGCCCGAGGCCAAGAGACCCAGTACTTC. Its translation: CASSPPARGQETQYF.

A note on this clone: Other DNA variants within this sample encode the same CDR3. This sequence joins TRBV27 and TRBJ1-2, with 7 bases identical to TRBD1. Losses at the gene ends were 6 bases for V and 7 bases for J; bases not matched to a gene: 2. Germline V gene sequence: CDR1 MNHEY, CDR2 SMNVEV (reference sequence). The length of the CDR3 is 11 residues. The CDR3 nucleotides are TGTGCCAGCAGAGGGGGCCTTGGCTACACCTTC. It translates to CASRGGLGYTF.

The V call is TRBV5-6, the J call TRBJ2-7; maybe TRBD1 (6 bases). The germline CDR1 and CDR2 sequences are SGHDT and YYEEEE. The CDR3 length is 12 residues. Trimming took 4 bases from V and 6 from J, leaving 11 bases between them. As DNA, the CDR3 is TGTGCCAGCAGCCGGCAGGGGATCGAGCAGTACTTC. Its protein product is CASSRQGIEQYF.

J is TRBJ2-1 and V is TRBV7-9; D not resolved. Germline lookup yields CDR1 SEHNR and CDR2 FQNEAQ (reference sequence). The germline V and J ends were trimmed by 5 bases and 9 bases, with 23 bases remaining between them. The CDR3 totals 16 residues. The DNA for the CDR3 is TGTGCCAGCAGCCCCCTAGGATTGGATATCAGTGGTGAGCAGTTCTTC. It codes for CASSPLGLDISGEQFF.

V is TRBV30 and J is TRBJ2-5; 13 bases agree with TRBD2. The CDR3 runs 17 residues. Per the germline V gene, CDR1 is GTSNPN and CDR2 is SVGIG (reference sequence). Germline trimming cut 3 bases from V and 7 bases from J; bases unmatched to any gene: 14. The CDR3 sequence: CAWRAPGLAGARGTQYF. The CDR3 region has the DNA TGTGCCTGGAGGGCACCTGGACTAGCGGGAGCACGGGGGACCCAGTACTTC. The variable domain in full, completed from reference TRBV30 and TRBJ2-5, reads SQTIHQWPATLVQPVGSPLSLECTVEGTSNPNLYWYRQAAGRGLQLLFYSVGIGQISSEVPQNLSASRPQDRQFILSSKKLLLSDSGFYLCAWRAPGLAGARGTQYFGPGTRLLVL.

V gene TRBV25-1 combines with J gene TRBJ2-2; TRBD2 agrees at 10 bases. Unmatched junction bases numbered 5, after V lost 0 bases and J lost 1 base. The CDR3 totals 18 residues. In germline, CDR1 is MGHDK, CDR2 SYGVNS. CDR3 nucleotide sequence: TGTGCCAGCAGTGAATATACCGGGACTAGCGAGAACACCGGGGAGCTGTTTTTT. Translated, it gives CASSEYTGTSENTGELFF.

The chain employs TRBV7-3 and TRBJ2-5; 10 positions agree with TRBD2. The CDR3 is 16 residues long. Germline V CDR1 and CDR2: SGHTA, FQGTGA. V gave up 4 bases and J gave up 5 bases; unmatched junction bases: 10. In DNA, the CDR3 is TGTGCCAGCAGCTCCCGAGCGGGAGGGCCCCAGGAGACCCAGTACTTC. Translated, it gives CASSSRAGGPQETQYF.

This sequence joins TRBV7-9 and TRBJ2-5; 9 bases map to TRBD2. Germline lookup yields CDR1 SEHNR and CDR2 FQNEAQ (reference sequence). V was clipped by 7 bases and J by 2 bases; unmatched bases: 8. The length of the CDR3 is 15 residues. The CDR3 bases are TGTGCCAGCACTGCCGGGGCGGGAGGGCAAGAGACCCAGTACTTC. Protein sequence: CASTAGAGGQETQYF.

For the CDR3, the DNA is TGCGCCAGCAGCCAACCCCCCCTCCGGGACAGGAGGCGAGAAAAACTGTTTTTT. Translating gives CASSQPPLRDRRREKLFF. This chain connects TRBV4-1 to TRBJ1-4; 8 bases fit TRBD1. CDR3 length: 18 amino acids. Trimming removed 2 bases from V and 8 bases from J; junction bases left unmatched: 16. Looked up from germline, CDR1 is MGHRA and CDR2 is YSYEKL.

This rearrangement joins TRBV4-2 to TRBJ1-2, with 11 bases that match TRBD1. There are 14 residues in the CDR3. V trimming: 4 bases; J trimming: 4 bases; junction bases outside the gene matches: 2. The germline V gene encodes CDR1 LGHNA and CDR2 YNFKEQ. CDR3 in amino acids: CASSPGQGAYGYTF. The CDR3 nucleotides read TGTGCCAGCAGCCCCGGACAGGGGGCCTATGGCTACACCTTC.

CDR3 region: CASSEGPLQFSYNEQFF. As DNA, the CDR3 is TGTGCCAGCAGCGAGGGGCCTCTTCAATTCTCCTACAATGAGCAGTTCTTC. The J gene is TRBJ2-1, the V gene TRBV9; a weak D match, TRBD1 (5 bases). Trimming shortened V by 3 bases and J by 0 bases, and 16 bases separated the two germline ends. The germline V gene encodes CDR1 SGDLS and CDR2 YYNGEE. The CDR3 spans 17 residues.

This rearrangement joins TRBV7-9 to TRBJ2-5; the match to TRBD1 covers 7 bases. The germline V gene has CDR1 SEHNR and CDR2 FQNEAQ (reference sequence). The CDR3 length is 12 residues. V lost 5 bases and J lost 7; bases outside the gene matches: 4. The CDR3 coding sequence is TGTGCCAGCAGCCCGAACAGGGGGACCCAGTACTTC. As protein: CASSPNRGTQYF.

For the CDR3, the DNA is TGTGCCAGCAGCCCCCTCGGACAGGTCGACACCATATATTTT. Amino acid sequence: CASSPLGQVDTIYF. J is TRBJ1-3 and V is TRBV5-5; TRBD1 matches 7 bases. J gave up 8 bases and V 4 bases, and 9 bases lay outside the gene matches. The germline V gene has CDR1 SGHKS and CDR2 YYEKEE (reference sequence). The CDR3 extends over 14 amino acids.

The gene calls are TRBV5-4 and TRBJ2-1; D gene uncertain. V lost 1 base and J 9 bases, leaving 14 bases between the germline ends. Germline-derived CDR1 and CDR2 are SGHNT and YYREEE (reference sequence). The CDR3 contains 14 residues. CDR3 sequence reads: CASSLPSPRSEQFF. CDR3 nucleotide sequence: TGTGCCAGCAGCTTGCCCAGCCCGAGGAGTGAGCAGTTCTTC.

The chain recombines TRBV9 with TRBJ2-4; 7 nucleotides align to TRBD1. V shed 1 base, J shed 3 bases, and the junction held 4 bases outside the gene matches. The germline V gene encodes CDR1 SGDLS and CDR2 YYNGEE. The CDR3 runs to 15 residues. The CDR3 loop is CASSVSPGGKNIQYF. The DNA of the CDR3 is TGTGCCAGCAGCGTATCCCCAGGGGGCAAAAACATTCAGTACTTC.

This chain uses TRBV6-4 with TRBJ1-5; D gene uncertain. CDR3 length equals 14 residues. V gave up 0 bases and J gave up 0 bases, with 3 bases separating them. CDR1 is MRHNA, CDR2 SNTAGT, per germline. The CDR3 is CASSDSYSNQPQHF. The CDR3 bases are TGTGCCAGCAGTGACTCTTATAGCAATCAGCCCCAGCATTTT.

V and J are TRBV28 and TRBJ2-7, with 14 nucleotides matching TRBD2. The CDR3 runs to 16 residues. The germline V gene has CDR1 MDHEN and CDR2 SYDVKM. The ends lost 6 bases at V and 0 bases at J; junction bases unmatched: 4. The chain's CDR3 is CASRGGLAGVSYEQYF. The CDR3 region has the DNA TGTGCCAGCAGGGGGGGACTAGCGGGAGTCTCCTACGAGCAGTACTTC.

The V and J genes are TRBV19 and TRBJ2-3; 12 bases map to TRBD2. V gave up 7 bases and J gave up 8 bases; unmatched junction bases: 7. Germline values: CDR1 LNHDA, CDR2 SQIVND (reference sequence). The CDR3 is 14 amino acids. The CDR3 is CASMGLAGGGTQYF. As DNA, the CDR3 is TGTGCCAGTATGGGGCTAGCGGGAGGGGGTACGCAGTATTTT.

This clone appeared a few times. The chain combines TRBV5-1 with TRBJ1-1; D remains ambiguous. V was clipped by 0 bases and J by 1 base, with 4 bases between them. Germline lookup yields CDR1 SGHRS and CDR2 YFSETQ. The CDR3 runs to 13 residues. This CDR3 is CASSLDRNTEAFF. CDR3 in DNA: TGCGCCAGCAGCTTGGACAGGAACACTGAAGCTTTCTTT.

The chain links TRBV7-9 to TRBJ1-2, with D uncertain. The V and J ends lost 5 bases and 4 bases respectively, with 8 bases between them. CDR1 is SEHNR and CDR2 is FQNEAQ in the germline V gene (reference sequence). The CDR3 is 12 amino acids. The CDR3 loop is CASSLRGYGYTF. The CDR3 DNA reads as TGTGCCAGCAGCCTCCGGGGCTATGGCTACACCTTC.

The V gene is TRBV9, the J gene TRBJ2-1; 12 bases are a match to TRBD2. Germline V gives CDR1 SGDLS, CDR2 YYNGEE. Trimming at V came to 0 bases and at J to 1 base, leaving 5 bases not matched to a gene. The CDR3 loop spans 18 amino acids. The CDR3 bases are TGTGCCAGCAGCGTAGCGGCTAGCGGGGGGGTGTCCTACAATGAGCAGTTCTTC. This codes for CASSVAASGGVSYNEQFF.